Detailed here is one T cell receptor beta chain. This record belongs to a study of technical replicates of blood from several donors. TCRdb keeps only in-frame clones here, not all; method: immunoSEQ multiplex PCR. This table holds around 61,000 clones, approximately 86% found once. The CDR3 runs to 14 residues. Germline lookup yields CDR1 MGHRA and CDR2 YSYEKL. The ends were cut back, 1 base at V and 1 base at J, with 7 bases in the middle. The source material was PBMCs. The sequence came from a human donor in good health. Some clones in this sample may be carry-over from other donors' samples. The rearrangement uses TRBV4-1 and TRBJ1-1, with D unclear. CDR3 protein: CASSQGPGNTEAFF. The DNA of the CDR3 is TGCGCCAGCAGCCAAGGCCCCGGGAACACTGAAGCTTTCTTT.